These 24 T cell receptor beta chains were sequenced from one sample in a study of human T cells and chemical hapten exposure. Time point reported: pre-sensitization, week 0. Treatment meaning: therapeutic diphenylcyclopropenone sensitization with weekly scalp DPC. Via MiXCR, TCRdb re-called the RACE reads, giving one row per CDR3 protein. The sample contains tens of thousands of distinct CDR3 sequences, more than 8% of which appear only once. Specimen: whole blood, collected in connection with sensitization to the hapten diphenylcyclopropenone (DPC). These receptors all come from a man aged 40-55 years with alopecia areata. Some clones in this sample may be carry-over from other donors' samples.

This clonotype appeared many times. V gene TRBV6-6 combines with J gene TRBJ1-1, with unresolved D. The CDR3 is 14 residues long. V was clipped by 0 bases and J by 4 bases, with 9 bases between them. The germline V gene encodes CDR1 MNHNY and CDR2 SVGAGI (reference sequence). The CDR3 bases are TGTGCCAGCAGTTACTCGGGCAGCCCCACTGAAGCTTTCTTT. Translated, it gives CASSYSGSPTEAFF.

This clonotype was recorded a few times. The chain joins TRBV19 to TRBJ2-1, with TRBD1 matching 8 bases. After removal of 3 bases from V and 4 bases from J, the junction contained 5 bases not matched to a gene. The germline V gene has CDR1 LNHDA and CDR2 SQIVND (reference sequence). CDR3 length equals 15 residues. The CDR3 region has the DNA TGTGCCAGTAGTATTCAGGGGGCGGGATACAATGAGCAGTTCTTC. Amino acid sequence: CASSIQGAGYNEQFF. The full variable domain, in which reference TRBV19 and TRBJ2-1 provide the parts outside the CDR3, is DGGITQSPKYLFRKEGQNVTLSCEQNLNHDAMYWYRQDPGQGLRLIYYSQIVNDFQKGDIAEGYSVSREKKESFPLTVTSAQKNPTAFYLCASSIQGAGYNEQFFGPGTRLTVL.

In nucleotides, the CDR3 is TGTGCCAGCAGAGGCGGGCTTGGGGTGAGAGAGACCCAGTACTTC. It codes for CASRGGLGVRETQYF. The genes are TRBV28 and TRBJ2-5; tentatively, D is TRBD2 (5 bases). V lost 6 bases and J 4 bases, leaving 18 bases between the germline ends. The CDR3 sequence is 15 residues long. CDR1 is MDHEN and CDR2 is SYDVKM in the germline V gene.

J is TRBJ2-3 and V is TRBV28; D remains unclear. V was shortened by 7 bases and J by 2 bases, with 10 bases between the two germline ends. The CDR3 loop spans 13 amino acids. The V gene's germline CDR1 is MDHEN and CDR2 SYDVKM. The CDR3 sequence: CASTQLNTDTQYF. CDR3 bases: TGTGCCAGCACCCAACTAAACACAGATACGCAGTATTTT.

This clonotype has only a few counts. As DNA, the CDR3 is TGTGCCAGCAGCTTAAAAGCAGGGATCGCAGATACGCAGTATTTT. As protein: CASSLKAGIADTQYF. The gene calls are TRBV7-3 and TRBJ2-3; TRBD1 might be the D (5 bases). Germline V lookup: CDR1 SGHTA, CDR2 FQGTGA. CDR3 size: 15 residues. Trimming took off 1 base at V and 4 bases at J, with 12 bases between the two ends.

This clonotype was observed many times. The chain joins TRBV2 to TRBJ2-1; either TRBD1 or TRBD2 may supply D (5 bases each). V lost 6 bases and J lost 9, with 21 bases in between. Germline assignment: CDR1 SNHLY and CDR2 FYNNEI. The CDR3 loop spans 15 amino acids. The CDR3 DNA sequence: TGTGCCAGCAGATTTGACAGAGGGAGTACGGGTGAGCAGTTCTTC. Amino acids: CASRFDRGSTGEQFF.

This clonotype was observed at least ten times. The J gene is TRBJ2-4, the V gene TRBV7-2, with 7 nucleotides matching TRBD2. The V and J ends lost 1 base and 0 bases, in that order; junction bases with no gene match: 3. The germline CDR1 and CDR2 sequences are SGHTA and FQGNSA. The CDR3 runs to 16 residues. The CDR3 here is CASSLEAGLAKNIQYF. CDR3 DNA: TGTGCCAGCAGCTTAGAAGCGGGGCTAGCCAAAAACATTCAGTACTTC.

At least ten counts were recorded for this clonotype. The V gene is TRBV6-2 or TRBV6-3, the J gene TRBJ1-5; the match to TRBD1 covers 9 bases. The CDR3 covers 16 residues. Per the germline V gene, CDR1 is MNHEY and CDR2 is SVGEGT. J gave up 6 bases and V 6 bases, and 12 bases lay outside the gene matches. CDR3 protein: CASSFAQGATSQPQHF. The CDR3 nucleotides are TGTGCCAGCAGCTTCGCACAGGGGGCTACGAGTCAGCCCCAGCATTTT.

The chain links TRBV18 to TRBJ2-2; D call uncertain. CDR1 and CDR2 (germline): KGHSH, LQKENI. V lost 0 bases and J 4 bases, leaving 12 bases between the germline ends. CDR3 length: 16 residues. CDR3 in amino acids: CASSPPRQLTTGELFF. DNA of the CDR3: TGTGCCAGCTCACCACCGAGGCAGCTAACCACCGGGGAGCTGTTTTTT.

This clonotype has a count of ten or more. The chain employs TRBV20-1 and TRBJ2-2; D remains unclear. The germline gives CDR1 DFQATT, CDR2 SNEGSKA (reference sequence). The V end lost 3 bases, the J end lost 1 base, and 9 bases lay between the germline ends. This CDR3 contains 14 residues. The CDR3 sequence is CSASLIKNTGELFF. The CDR3 DNA is TGCAGTGCTAGCCTGATAAAGAACACCGGGGAGCTGTTTTTT.

The chain employs TRBV7-2 and TRBJ1-3; the D is unclear. The V and J ends lost 3 bases and 0 bases respectively, with 6 bases between them. Germline assignment: CDR1 SGHTA and CDR2 FQGNSA. The length of the CDR3 is 14 residues. The CDR3 DNA follows: TGTGCCAGCAGCTTCCTCCCCTCTGGAAACACCATATATTTT. This sequence encodes CASSFLPSGNTIYF.

The J gene is TRBJ2-7, the V gene TRBV28; tentatively, D is TRBD1 or TRBD2 (6 bases each). In germline, CDR1 is MDHEN, CDR2 SYDVKM. Between the trimmed V and J ends, which lost 6 bases and 6 bases, there was a span of 21 bases. The CDR3 runs to 15 residues. CDR3 protein: CASSMGTGQEGEQYF. The CDR3, as DNA: TGTGCCAGCAGCATGGGAACAGGGCAGGAGGGCGAGCAGTACTTC.

This chain uses TRBV30 with TRBJ1-1; D is undetermined. CDR3 length: 13 amino acids. Germline CDR1 GTSNPN, CDR2 SVGIG (reference sequence). V lost 2 bases to trimming and J lost 1 base, with 8 bases between them. CDR3 loop: CAWSPRGNTEAFF. CDR3 DNA sequence: TGTGCCTGGAGTCCCCGGGGGAACACTGAAGCTTTCTTT.

This clonotype appeared many times. The DNA of the CDR3 is TGCGCCAGCAGCCACGGGACAGGGGGAGCAACTAATGAAAAACTGTTTTTT. Protein product: CASSHGTGGATNEKLFF. The gene calls are TRBV4-3 and TRBJ1-4, with 11 bases that match TRBD1. The trim removed 3 bases at V and 0 bases at J, leaving 3 bases unmatched. The CDR3 totals 17 residues. Looked up from germline, CDR1 is LGHNA and CDR2 is YSLEER.

This clonotype was detected ten times or more. The genes are TRBV11-2 and TRBJ2-7, with TRBD2 identical over 13 bases. Germline V gives CDR1 SGHAT, CDR2 FQNNGV. The V and J ends lost 5 bases and 3 bases, in that order; junction bases with no gene match: 4. The CDR3 is 15 residues long. In DNA, the CDR3 is TGTGCCAGCAGCCCCAGGACTAGCGGGAGCTACGAGCAGTACTTC. Protein product: CASSPRTSGSYEQYF.

This clonotype has more than one count but fewer than ten. This chain connects TRBV18 to TRBJ1-1; 11 nucleotides align to TRBD1. Trimming at V came to 2 bases and at J to 1 base, leaving 3 bases not matched to a gene. Germline assignment: CDR1 KGHSH and CDR2 LQKENI. This CDR3 has 16 amino acids. CDR3 sequence: CASSPGTGGKNTEAFF. In DNA, the CDR3 is TGTGCCAGCTCACCAGGGACAGGGGGAAAGAACACTGAAGCTTTCTTT.

This clonotype appeared many times. The chain has TRBV7-3 and TRBJ2-1, with no clear D. Trimming shortened V by 2 bases and J by 0 bases, and 14 bases separated the two germline ends. Germline V gives CDR1 SGHTA, CDR2 FQGTGA. This CDR3 comprises 17 residues. The CDR3 DNA reads as TGTGCCAGCAGCTTAGCTAGTCATTTCAGCTCCTACAATGAGCAGTTCTTC. Residues: CASSLASHFSSYNEQFF.

V usage is TRBV28 and J usage is TRBJ2-1; TRBD2 matches at 11 bases. The junction had 3 bases not matched to a gene; V was cut back by 5 bases and J by 6 bases. The CDR3 extends over 14 amino acids. Germline V gene data show CDR1 as MDHEN and CDR2 as SYDVKM. CDR3 loop: CASSRTSGSNEQFF. The CDR3 region has the DNA TGTGCCAGCAGTAGGACTAGCGGGTCCAATGAGCAGTTCTTC.

In its sample, this clonotype was seen a few times. The rearrangement links TRBV4-3 to TRBJ2-1; 9 positions match TRBD1. V dropped 0 bases and J dropped 7; count of bases not matched to a gene: 7. The CDR3 consists of 16 residues. Looked up from germline, CDR1 is LGHNA and CDR2 is YSLEER. The CDR3 loop is CASSQDRGQGLNEQFF. For the CDR3, the DNA is TGCGCCAGCAGCCAAGATCGAGGACAGGGGTTGAATGAGCAGTTCTTC.

This chain links TRBV14 with TRBJ1-6; D might be TRBD1 (5 bases). CDR1 is SGHDN and CDR2 is FVKESK in the germline V gene. Trimming stripped 2 bases from V and 8 bases from J, with 7 bases between. This CDR3 is 13 amino acids long. The CDR3 DNA is TGTGCCAGCAGCCAACAGGGATATTCACCCCTCCACTTT. Amino acid sequence: CASSQQGYSPLHF.

The rearrangement links TRBV7-2 to TRBJ2-5, with D possibly TRBD1 on 6 matching bases. The germline V and J ends were trimmed by 2 bases and 4 bases, with 8 bases remaining between them. CDR1 and CDR2 from the germline V gene are SGHTA and FQGNSA. The CDR3 totals 13 residues. The CDR3 DNA follows: TGTGCCAGCAGCTTAACAGGGACAGAGACCCAGTACTTC. Amino acids: CASSLTGTETQYF.

This chain joins TRBV4-2 and TRBJ2-1, with D tentatively TRBD1 or TRBD2 (6 bases each). V was pared by 0 bases and J by 6 bases, with 9 bases between. Germline assignment: CDR1 LGHNA and CDR2 YNFKEQ. The CDR3 length is 14 residues. The CDR3: CASSQEGGRNEQFF. The CDR3 DNA reads TGTGCCAGCAGCCAAGAAGGGGGGCGCAATGAGCAGTTCTTC.

Only a few counts were recorded for this clonotype. V gene TRBV7-9 combines with J gene TRBJ2-3, with a tentative D call TRBD1 (5 bases). Between the trimmed V and J ends, which lost 5 bases and 1 base, there was a span of 13 bases. Germline values: CDR1 SEHNR, CDR2 FQNEAQ (reference sequence). The CDR3 length is 15 residues. The CDR3 sequence: CASSQTDSRTDTQYF. The CDR3 DNA follows: TGTGCCAGCAGCCAAACCGACAGCCGCACAGATACGCAGTATTTT. Combining the CDR3 with reference TRBV7-9 and TRBJ2-3 gives the whole variable domain DTGVSQNPRHKITKRGQNVTFRCDPISEHNRLYWYRQTLGQGPEFLTYFQNEAQLEKSRLLSDRFSAERPKGSFSTLEIQRTEQGDSAMYLCASSQTDSRTDTQYFGPGTRLTVL.

The J gene is TRBJ2-7, the V gene TRBV20-1; maybe TRBD1 (6 bases). The V end lost 3 bases, the J end lost 0 bases, and 18 bases lay between the germline ends. The CDR3 is made up of 16 amino acids. Germline V gene sequence: CDR1 DFQATT, CDR2 SNEGSKA (reference sequence). The CDR3 sequence: CSASRQGTPSSYEQYF. CDR3 DNA sequence: TGCAGTGCTAGCAGGCAGGGGACCCCGAGCTCCTACGAGCAGTACTTC.